This passage covers 6 T cell receptor beta chains from one sample sequenced in a study of T cells after yellow fever vaccination. TCRdb re-derived calls from the 5' RACE reads in MiXCR, one entry per CDR3 protein. The sample comprises over 250,000 distinct CDR3 sequences, about 5.2% of which are singletons, and less than 3.5% rests with the top ten. The input for sequencing was CD4+ T cells sorted from PBMCs, taken on the day of the yellow fever booster vaccination. The receptors stem from a man younger than 35 who received the YFV17D yellow fever vaccine.

The chain is built from TRBV5-1 and TRBJ2-1; TRBD2 agrees at 10 bases. The CDR3 has 16 amino acids. V was pared by 4 bases and J by 3 bases, with 7 bases of the junction left unmatched. Germline CDR1 and CDR2: SGHRS and YFSETQ. CDR3 sequence reads: CASSLSLAGLYNEQFF. CDR3 in DNA: TGCGCCAGCAGCCTGTCACTAGCGGGGCTCTACAATGAGCAGTTCTTC.

This clonotype was seen a handful of times. The chain carries TRBV7-3 and TRBJ2-1; TRBD2 agrees at 13 bases. This CDR3 spans 15 amino acids. Germline-derived CDR1 and CDR2 are SGHTA and FQGTGA. V shed 4 bases, J shed 5 bases, and the junction held 2 bases outside the gene matches. CDR3 loop: CASSYGLAGDNEQFF. For the CDR3, the DNA is TGTGCCAGCAGCTACGGACTAGCGGGGGACAATGAGCAGTTCTTC.

This clonotype was counted between two and nine times. For the CDR3, the DNA is TGTGCCAGCTCACCAGGACCGGGACAGGGTACGTTGGCGCAGTACTTC. It codes for CASSPGPGQGTLAQYF. The chain uses TRBV18 and TRBJ2-7, with TRBD1 matching 9 bases. This CDR3 is built from 16 residues. V dropped 2 bases and J dropped 9; count of bases not matched to a gene: 14. In germline, CDR1 is KGHSH, CDR2 LQKENI.

This clonotype was picked up a small number of times. V usage is TRBV6-1 and J usage is TRBJ2-2; D is unclear. Trimming shortened V by 2 bases and J by 6 bases, and 7 bases separated the two germline ends. The CDR3 contains 13 residues. The germline V gene encodes CDR1 MNHNS and CDR2 SASEGT. The CDR3: CASSEQDPGELFF. In nucleotides, the CDR3 is TGTGCCAGCAGTGAACAGGATCCCGGGGAGCTGTTTTTT.

This clonotype was picked up a small number of times. This chain joins TRBV5-1 and TRBJ2-5; perhaps TRBD2 as D (5 bases). V was cut by 3 bases and J by 4 bases, with 16 bases left in between. This CDR3 region has 15 residues. Germline-derived CDR1 and CDR2 are SGHRS and YFSETQ. The DNA of the CDR3 is TGCGCCAGCAGCTCCGCCGGCCGAGAGGGAGAGACCCAGTACTTC. Residues: CASSSAGREGETQYF.

The CDR3 DNA follows: TGCAGTGCGGAGTCCGGGACACACCCCTGGGGGGAGCTGTTTTTT. Protein: CSAESGTHPWGELFF. The V gene is TRBV20-1, the J gene TRBJ2-2; D might be TRBD1 (6 bases). The germline V and J ends were trimmed by 6 bases and 8 bases, with 22 bases remaining between them. The CDR3 runs to 15 residues. Germline-derived CDR1 and CDR2 are DFQATT and SNEGSKA (reference sequence).